The T cell receptor beta chain under discussion was sequenced for a study of neurological immune-mediated disorders. General study findings and limits: None of the CDR3 amino acid sequences in expanded clones turned up in more than one subject, which points to private repertoires in all groups.

Each TCR transcript was tagged with a 10-nucleotide random UMI during 5'RACE. Every sequencing run drew on 15-18 subjects and yielded over 200 million TCR-beta sequences. TCRdb independently ran MiXCR on the 5' RACE reads; one entry per CDR3 protein. The table shows about 53,000 distinct CDR3 sequences, with approximately 16% occurring only once. The CDR3 covers 17 residues. V trimming: 0 bases; J trimming: 4 bases; junction bases outside the gene matches: 9. 2 million unsorted PBMCs were stored in RNAlater at -80 °C before RNA extraction. To note about this clonotype: Its specificity is unknown.

Input material: PBMCs. This TCR was recovered from a man aged 60-69 years in good health. The genes are TRBV12-3 or TRBV12-4 and TRBJ2-3; 8 bases align to TRBD1. The CDR3 is CASSLAGQVLRADTQYF. CDR3 nucleotide sequence: TGTGCCAGCAGTTTAGCGGGACAGGTATTGAGGGCAGATACGCAGTATTTT.